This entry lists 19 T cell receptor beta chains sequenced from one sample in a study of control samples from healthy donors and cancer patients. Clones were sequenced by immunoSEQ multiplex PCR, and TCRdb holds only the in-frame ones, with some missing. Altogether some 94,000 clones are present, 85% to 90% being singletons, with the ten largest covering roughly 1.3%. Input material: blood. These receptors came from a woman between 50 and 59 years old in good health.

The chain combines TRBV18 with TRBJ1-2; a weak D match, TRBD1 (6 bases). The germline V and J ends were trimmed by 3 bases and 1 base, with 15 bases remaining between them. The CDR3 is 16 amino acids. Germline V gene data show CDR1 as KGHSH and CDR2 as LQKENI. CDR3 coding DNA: TGTGCCAGCTCACCCTCAGGGGAGTTTGGTAACTATGGCTACACCTTC. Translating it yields CASSPSGEFGNYGYTF.

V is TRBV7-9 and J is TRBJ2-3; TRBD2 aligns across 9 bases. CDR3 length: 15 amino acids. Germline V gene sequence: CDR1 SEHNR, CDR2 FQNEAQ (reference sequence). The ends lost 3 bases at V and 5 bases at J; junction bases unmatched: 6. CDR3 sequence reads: CASSFSLTSGDTQYF. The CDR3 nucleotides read TGTGCCAGCAGCTTTTCTTTGACTAGCGGAGATACGCAGTATTTT.

The CDR3 bases are TGTGCCAGCAGCGGACAGGGGTCGGGAAACACCATATATTTT. This gives the protein CASSGQGSGNTIYF. This chain uses TRBV7-9 with TRBJ1-3, with 9 bases identical to TRBD1. With V trimmed by 5 bases and J by 4 bases, 3 bases remained unmatched. Germline V gene sequence: CDR1 SEHNR, CDR2 FQNEAQ (reference sequence). The CDR3 has 14 residues. Full variable domain (remainder filled in from reference TRBV7-9 and TRBJ1-3): DTGVSQNPRHKITKRGQNVTFRCDPISEHNRLYWYRQTLGQGPEFLTYFQNEAQLEKSRLLSDRFSAERPKGSFSTLEIQRTEQGDSAMYLCASSGQGSGNTIYFGEGSWLTVV.

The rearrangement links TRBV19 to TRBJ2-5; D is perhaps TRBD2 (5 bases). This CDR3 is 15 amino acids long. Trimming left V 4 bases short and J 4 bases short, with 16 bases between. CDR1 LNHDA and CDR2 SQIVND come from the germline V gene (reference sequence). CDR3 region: CASSSSRRGGETQYF. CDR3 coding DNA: TGTGCCAGTAGTAGCTCCCGACGGGGTGGAGAGACCCAGTACTTC. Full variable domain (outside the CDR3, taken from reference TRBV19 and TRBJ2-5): DGGITQSPKYLFRKEGQNVTLSCEQNLNHDAMYWYRQDPGQGLRLIYYSQIVNDFQKGDIAEGYSVSREKKESFPLTVTSAQKNPTAFYLCASSSSRRGGETQYFGPGTRLLVL.

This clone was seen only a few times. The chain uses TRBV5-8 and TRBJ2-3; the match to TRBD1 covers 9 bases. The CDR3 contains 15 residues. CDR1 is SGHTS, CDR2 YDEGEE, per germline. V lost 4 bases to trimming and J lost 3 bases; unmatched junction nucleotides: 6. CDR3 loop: CASSRTGGLTDTQYF. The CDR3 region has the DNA TGTGCCAGCAGCCGTACAGGGGGCTTGACAGATACGCAGTATTTT.

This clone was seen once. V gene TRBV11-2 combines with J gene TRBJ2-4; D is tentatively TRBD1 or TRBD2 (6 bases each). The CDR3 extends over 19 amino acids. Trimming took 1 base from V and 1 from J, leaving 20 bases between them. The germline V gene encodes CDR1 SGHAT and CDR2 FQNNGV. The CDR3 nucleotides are TGTGCCAGCAGCTTAGCCGGCATCAGGGGACGGGAGGCCAAAAACATTCAGTACTTC. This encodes CASSLAGIRGREAKNIQYF.

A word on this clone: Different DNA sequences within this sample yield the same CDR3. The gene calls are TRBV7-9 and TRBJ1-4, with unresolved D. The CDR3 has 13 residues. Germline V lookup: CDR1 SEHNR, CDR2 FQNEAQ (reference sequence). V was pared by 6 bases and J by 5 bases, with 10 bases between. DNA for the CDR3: TGTGCCAGCAGTCTAGGCGGAAATGAAAAACTGTTTTTT. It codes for CASSLGGNEKLFF. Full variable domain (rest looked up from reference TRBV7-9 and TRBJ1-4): DTGVSQNPRHKITKRGQNVTFRCDPISEHNRLYWYRQTLGQGPEFLTYFQNEAQLEKSRLLSDRFSAERPKGSFSTLEIQRTEQGDSAMYLCASSLGGNEKLFFGSGTQLSVL.

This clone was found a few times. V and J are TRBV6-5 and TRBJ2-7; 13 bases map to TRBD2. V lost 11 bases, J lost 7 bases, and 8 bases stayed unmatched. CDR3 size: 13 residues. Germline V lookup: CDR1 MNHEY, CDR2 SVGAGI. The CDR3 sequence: CAGGLAGESEQYF. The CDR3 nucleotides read TGTGCCGGCGGACTAGCGGGGGAAAGTGAGCAGTACTTC.

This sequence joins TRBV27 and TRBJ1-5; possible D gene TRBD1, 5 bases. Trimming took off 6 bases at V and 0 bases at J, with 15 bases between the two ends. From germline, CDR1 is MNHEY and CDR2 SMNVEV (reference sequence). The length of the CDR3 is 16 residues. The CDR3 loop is CASRRRGASSNQPQHF. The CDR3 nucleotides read TGTGCCAGCAGAAGGAGGGGCGCTAGTAGCAATCAGCCCCAGCATTTT.

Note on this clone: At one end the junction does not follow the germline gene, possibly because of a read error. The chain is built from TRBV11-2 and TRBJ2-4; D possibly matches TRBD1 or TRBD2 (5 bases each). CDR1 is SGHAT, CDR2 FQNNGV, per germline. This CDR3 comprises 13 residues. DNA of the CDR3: TGTGCCAGCAGCTTAGATAGGGGTCGGACTCCCGCCTTC. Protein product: CASSLDRGRTPAF.

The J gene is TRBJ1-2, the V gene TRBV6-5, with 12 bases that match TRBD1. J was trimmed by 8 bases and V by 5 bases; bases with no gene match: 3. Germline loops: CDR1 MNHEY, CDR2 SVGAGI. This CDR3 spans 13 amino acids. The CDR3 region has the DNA TGTGCCAGCAGTCCGGGACAGGGGGCAGGCTACACCTTC. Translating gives CASSPGQGAGYTF.

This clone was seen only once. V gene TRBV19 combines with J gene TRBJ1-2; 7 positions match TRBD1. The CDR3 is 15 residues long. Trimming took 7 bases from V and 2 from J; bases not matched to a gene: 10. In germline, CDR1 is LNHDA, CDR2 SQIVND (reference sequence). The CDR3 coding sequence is TGTGCCAGTACAGACACAGGGGCGATAAACTATGGCTACACCTTC. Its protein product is CASTDTGAINYGYTF.

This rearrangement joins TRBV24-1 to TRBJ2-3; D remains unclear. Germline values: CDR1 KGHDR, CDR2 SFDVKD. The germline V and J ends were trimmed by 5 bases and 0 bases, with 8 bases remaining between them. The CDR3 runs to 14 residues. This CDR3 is CATSGPASTDTQYF. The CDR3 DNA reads TGTGCCACCAGTGGGCCGGCTAGCACAGATACGCAGTATTTT.

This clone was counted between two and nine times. The CDR3 bases are TGTGCCAGCTGTCTAGCGGAAAGCACAGATACGCAGTATTTT. This gives the protein CASCLAESTDTQYF. The chain combines TRBV6-5 with TRBJ2-3; TRBD2 matches 7 bases. This CDR3 contains 14 residues. V dropped 8 bases and J dropped 0; count of bases not matched to a gene: 5. The germline V gene has CDR1 MNHEY and CDR2 SVGAGI.

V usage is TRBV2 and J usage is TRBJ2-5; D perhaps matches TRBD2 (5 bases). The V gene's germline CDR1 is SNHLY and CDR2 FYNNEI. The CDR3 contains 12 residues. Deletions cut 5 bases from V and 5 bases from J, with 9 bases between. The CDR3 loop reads CASSTTRETQYF. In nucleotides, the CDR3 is TGTGCCAGCAGTACTACTAGGGAGACCCAGTACTTC.

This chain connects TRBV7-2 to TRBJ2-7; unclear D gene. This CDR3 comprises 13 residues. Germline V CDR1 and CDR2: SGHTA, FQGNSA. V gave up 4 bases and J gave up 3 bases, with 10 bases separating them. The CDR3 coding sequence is TGTGCCAGCAGCTCCTCCAGAAACTACGAGCAGTACTTC. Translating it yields CASSSSRNYEQYF.

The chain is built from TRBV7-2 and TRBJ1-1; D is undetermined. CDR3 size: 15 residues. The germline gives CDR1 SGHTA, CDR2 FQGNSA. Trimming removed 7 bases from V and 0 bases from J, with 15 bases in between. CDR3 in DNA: TGTGCCAGCACCCGCCGAGCCGGCCTGAACACTGAAGCTTTCTTT. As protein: CASTRRAGLNTEAFF.

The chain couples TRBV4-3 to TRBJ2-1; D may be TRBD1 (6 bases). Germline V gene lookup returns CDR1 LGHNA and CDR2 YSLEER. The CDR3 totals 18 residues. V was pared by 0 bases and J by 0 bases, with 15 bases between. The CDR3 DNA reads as TGCGCCAGCAGCCAAGAAGGACAGCTATCTTCCTCCTACAATGAGCAGTTCTTC. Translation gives CASSQEGQLSSSYNEQFF.

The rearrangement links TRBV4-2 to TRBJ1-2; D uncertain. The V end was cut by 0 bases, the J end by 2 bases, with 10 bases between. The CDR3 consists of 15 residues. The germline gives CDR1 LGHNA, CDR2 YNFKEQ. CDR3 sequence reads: CASSQDRGINYGYTF. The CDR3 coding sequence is TGTGCCAGCAGCCAAGACCGCGGGATAAACTATGGCTACACCTTC.